Sequencing of this TCR beta chain was carried out in a study of T cell responses to AZD1222 COVID-19 vaccine. Overall study results and limits: Spike-specific TCR breadth and depth went up after people got two AZD1222 doses. Baseline seropositivity characterized only six AZD1222 recipients. In a largely white British group with more females than males, clonal diversity was possibly underestimated. CD4 TCRs covered the whole spike, strongest at regions 160-218 and 743-854.

As for this clone: Its antigen is not identified.

Sequenced by immunoSEQ multiplex PCR; TCRdb stores in-frame clones only, minus some. The table lists 150,000 or so clones, 70% to 90% of them singletons. The sequencing used peripheral blood, collected on day 0 of MenACWY control vaccination. This TCR was sampled from an adult in good health.

The CDR3 nucleotides are TGTGCCAGCAGTTTAAGGAACACTGAAGCTTTCTTT. Its protein is CASSLRNTEAFF. The chain joins TRBV12-3 or TRBV12-4 to TRBJ1-1; D not certain. The CDR3 sequence is 12 residues long. Trimming cost V 2 bases and J 1 base, with 2 bases left between them.